This T cell receptor beta chain was found in a study of T cell changes during pregnancy in multiple sclerosis. Germline values: CDR1 MGHDK, CDR2 SYGVNS. The CDR3 has 11 residues. Deletions cut 6 bases from V and 5 bases from J, with 7 bases between. Profiled with immunoSEQ multiplex PCR; TCRdb holds only in-frame clones, not every one. The table lists approximately 60,000 clones, 94% of them singletons. The chain is built from TRBV25-1 and TRBJ1-2, with D perhaps matching TRBD1 (6 bases). The sequence derives from a female donor with multiple sclerosis, enrolled in a pregnancy study. The specimen comprised CD8+ T cells from peripheral blood mononuclear cells, sampled in the third trimester of pregnancy. This CDR3 reads CASSTGYGYTF. CDR3 DNA sequence: TGTGCCAGCAGCACAGGGTATGGCTACACCTTC.